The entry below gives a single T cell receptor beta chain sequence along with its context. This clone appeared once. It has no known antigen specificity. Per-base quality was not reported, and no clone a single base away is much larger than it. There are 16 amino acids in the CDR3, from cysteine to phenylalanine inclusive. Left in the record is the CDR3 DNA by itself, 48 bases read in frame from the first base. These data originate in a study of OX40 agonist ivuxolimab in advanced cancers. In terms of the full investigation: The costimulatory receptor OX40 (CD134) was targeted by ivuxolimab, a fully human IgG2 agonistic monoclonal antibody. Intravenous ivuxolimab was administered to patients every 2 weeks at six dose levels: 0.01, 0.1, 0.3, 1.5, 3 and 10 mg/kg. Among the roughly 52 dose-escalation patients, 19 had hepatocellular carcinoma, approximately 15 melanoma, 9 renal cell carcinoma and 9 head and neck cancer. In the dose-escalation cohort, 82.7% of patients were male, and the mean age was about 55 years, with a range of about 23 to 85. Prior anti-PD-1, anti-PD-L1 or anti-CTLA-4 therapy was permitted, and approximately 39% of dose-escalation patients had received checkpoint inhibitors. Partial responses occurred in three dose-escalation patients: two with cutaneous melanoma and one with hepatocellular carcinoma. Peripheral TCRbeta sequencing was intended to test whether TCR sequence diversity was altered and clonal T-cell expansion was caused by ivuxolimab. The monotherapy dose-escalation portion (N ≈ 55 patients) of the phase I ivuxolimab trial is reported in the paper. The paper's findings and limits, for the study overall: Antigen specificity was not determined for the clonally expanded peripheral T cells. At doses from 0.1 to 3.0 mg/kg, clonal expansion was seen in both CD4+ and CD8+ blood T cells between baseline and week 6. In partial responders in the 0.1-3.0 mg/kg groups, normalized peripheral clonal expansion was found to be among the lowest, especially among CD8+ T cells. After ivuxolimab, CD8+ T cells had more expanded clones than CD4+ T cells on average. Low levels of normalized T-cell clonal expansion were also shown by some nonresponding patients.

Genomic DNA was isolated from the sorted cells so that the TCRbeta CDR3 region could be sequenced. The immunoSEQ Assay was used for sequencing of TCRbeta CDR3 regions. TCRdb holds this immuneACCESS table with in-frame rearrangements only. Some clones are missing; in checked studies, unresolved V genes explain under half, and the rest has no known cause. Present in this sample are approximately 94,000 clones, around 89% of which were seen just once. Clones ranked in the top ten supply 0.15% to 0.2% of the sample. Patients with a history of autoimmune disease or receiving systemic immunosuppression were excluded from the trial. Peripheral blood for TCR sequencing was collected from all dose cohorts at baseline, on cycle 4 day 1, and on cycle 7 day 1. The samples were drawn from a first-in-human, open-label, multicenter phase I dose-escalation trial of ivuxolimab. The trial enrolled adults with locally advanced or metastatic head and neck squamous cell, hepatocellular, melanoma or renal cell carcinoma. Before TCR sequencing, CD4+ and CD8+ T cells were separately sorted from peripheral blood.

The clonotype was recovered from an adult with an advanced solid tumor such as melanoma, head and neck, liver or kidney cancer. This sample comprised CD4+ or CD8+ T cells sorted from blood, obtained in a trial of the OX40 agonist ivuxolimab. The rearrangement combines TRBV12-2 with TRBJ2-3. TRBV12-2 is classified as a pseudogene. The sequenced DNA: TGTGCAAGTCGCTTAGTTGGGGGGCGCCCCTCAGATACGCAGTATTTT. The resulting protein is CASRLVGGRPSDTQYF.